The 8 T cell receptor beta chains in this list originate from one sample, sequenced in a study of glioma-infiltrating T cells after dendritic cell vaccination. Measured with immunoSEQ multiplex PCR; TCRdb has only the in-frame clones, and not every one. The sample shows about 82,000 clones, about 90% of them seen only once. The input for sequencing was blood, taken before dendritic cell vaccination. The receptor source for this set is a human donor with glioblastoma.

V usage is TRBV7-8 and J usage is TRBJ2-5; TRBD2 matches at 8 bases. Germline V lookup: CDR1 SGHVS, CDR2 FQNEAQ. The length of the CDR3 is 14 residues. The trim removed 2 bases at V and 9 bases at J, leaving 8 bases unmatched. In DNA, the CDR3 is TGTGCCAGCAGCTTAAGCGGGAGCGGACGTGCCCAGTACTTC. Its protein is CASSLSGSGRAQYF.

This clone appeared a single time. The chain combines TRBV7-6 with TRBJ2-5; TRBD1 matches 8 bases. J was trimmed by 4 bases and V by 5 bases; bases with no gene match: 12. In germline, CDR1 is SGHVS, CDR2 FNYEAQ. The length of the CDR3 is 16 residues. Here the CDR3 reads CASSQLGQGGLETQYF. In DNA, the CDR3 is TGTGCCAGCAGCCAGCTAGGACAGGGAGGCCTAGAGACCCAGTACTTC.

A note on this clone: Compared with germline, one end of the junction differs, possibly owing to a read error. V and J are TRBV28 and TRBJ2-7; D is possibly TRBD2 (5 bases). This CDR3 contains 12 residues. From germline, CDR1 is MDHEN and CDR2 SYDVKM. The CDR3 region is CASSGPGWEQCF. The DNA of the CDR3 is TGTGCCAGCAGTGGACCCGGTTGGGAGCAGTGCTTC.

V is TRBV19 and J is TRBJ2-1; 10 bases are shared with TRBD2. This CDR3 spans 14 amino acids. Germline assignment: CDR1 LNHDA and CDR2 SQIVND (reference sequence). Germline trimming cut 8 bases from V and 2 bases from J; bases unmatched to any gene: 3. CDR3 sequence (DNA): TGTGCCAGTTTGAGCGGGGGGGCCTACAATGAGCAGTTCTTC. Its protein product is CASLSGGAYNEQFF.

The rearrangement uses TRBV11-3 and TRBJ2-2; TRBD1 agrees at 7 bases. CDR3 size: 13 residues. The V segment lost 4 bases and the J segment 10 bases; nucleotides outside the gene matches: 6. Germline loops: CDR1 SGHNT, CDR2 YENEEA. CDR3 nucleotide sequence: TGTGCCAGCAGCTCGCCCGGGACAGAGGAGCTGTTTTTT. This sequence encodes CASSSPGTEELFF.

V and J are TRBV11-2 and TRBJ2-1; weak D call: TRBD1 (5 bases). Between the trimmed V and J ends, which lost 5 bases and 6 bases, there was a span of 11 bases. Looked up from germline, CDR1 is SGHAT and CDR2 is FQNNGV. The CDR3 has 13 amino acids. The DNA for the CDR3 is TGTGCCAGCAGCCTGCTTAGGGGCAATGAGCAGTTCTTC. This codes for CASSLLRGNEQFF.

The chain uses TRBV11-3 and TRBJ2-2; D remains unclear. The CDR3 spans 11 residues. V gave up 6 bases and J gave up 6 bases, with 5 bases separating them. Germline loops: CDR1 SGHNT, CDR2 YENEEA. The CDR3: CASSIAGELFF. CDR3 DNA sequence: TGTGCCAGCAGTATAGCCGGGGAGCTGTTTTTT.

The CDR3 coding sequence is TGTGCCAGCAGATTTAGCGGGAGTTCGGGAGAGACCCAGTACTTC. Protein product: CASRFSGSSGETQYF. The chain employs TRBV6-5 and TRBJ2-5; the match to TRBD2 covers 9 bases. V shed 6 bases and J 4 bases; nucleotides not matched to a gene: 9. The CDR3 runs to 15 residues. Germline V gene sequence: CDR1 MNHEY, CDR2 SVGAGI.